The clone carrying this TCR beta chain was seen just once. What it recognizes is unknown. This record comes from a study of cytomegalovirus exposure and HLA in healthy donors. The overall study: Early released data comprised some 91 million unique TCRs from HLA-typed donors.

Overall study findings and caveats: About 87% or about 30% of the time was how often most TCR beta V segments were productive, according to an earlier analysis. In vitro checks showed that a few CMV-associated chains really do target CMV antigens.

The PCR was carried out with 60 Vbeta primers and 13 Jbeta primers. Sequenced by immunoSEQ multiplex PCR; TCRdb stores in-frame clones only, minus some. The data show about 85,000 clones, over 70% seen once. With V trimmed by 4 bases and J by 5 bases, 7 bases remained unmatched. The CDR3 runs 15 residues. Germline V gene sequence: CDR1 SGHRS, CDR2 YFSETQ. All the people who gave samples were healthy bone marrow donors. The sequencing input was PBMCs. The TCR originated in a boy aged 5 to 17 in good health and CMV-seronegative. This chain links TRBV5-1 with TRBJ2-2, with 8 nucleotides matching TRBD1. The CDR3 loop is CASSRTGNWTGELFF. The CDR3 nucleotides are TGCGCCAGCAGCCGGACAGGGAATTGGACCGGGGAGCTGTTTTTT.